This T cell receptor beta chain was identified in a study of glioma-infiltrating T cells after dendritic cell vaccination. About the research overall: The vaccine used monocyte-derived dendritic cells pulsed overnight with autologous tumor lysate.

PBMC were collected before vaccination, two weeks after the third vaccination, and at progression. Trimming shortened V by 6 bases and J by 1 base, and 12 bases separated the two germline ends. The CDR3 is 14 amino acids. In germline, CDR1 is LNHDA, CDR2 SQIVND (reference sequence). Up to 2 ug genomic DNA was used for TCRB CDR3 amplification. The primer mix had 60 V beta and 13 J beta primers. The table came from immunoSEQ multiplex PCR; TCRdb's copy has only in-frame clones and leaves some out. The sample shows tens of thousands of clones, roughly four fifths of them seen only once. The sample was blood, taken before dendritic cell vaccination. The rearrangement uses TRBV19 and TRBJ1-1; D is uncertain. The clonotype was recovered from a human donor with glioblastoma. The CDR3 is CASRTRESNTEAFF. For the CDR3, the DNA is TGTGCCAGTAGGACCCGGGAGTCGAACACTGAAGCTTTCTTT.